The T cell receptor (beta chain) under discussion was sequenced for a study of T cells in Graves' hyperthyroidism and ophthalmopathy (dated by TCRdb to the late 2010s). Study-level background: Peripheral blood was collected at initial diagnosis, before any treatment. TCR V-J signatures able to tell the groups apart were searched for in a discovery cohort of 95 to 100 patients, of whom roughly 42 had Graves' ophthalmopathy and around 57 had stable Graves' hyperthyroidism. Prospective prediction of ophthalmopathy was tested in an independent validation cohort of under 20 hyperthyroidism patients and 17 patients who later progressed to ophthalmopathy. For training and testing, the 100 or so patients in the discovery cohort were randomly divided in a 7:3 ratio. The study also compared thyroid tissue and blood T-cell repertoires from several Graves' hyperthyroidism patients. Following sampling, methimazole starting at 30 mg daily was given to hyperthyroidism patients, and high-dose intravenous methylprednisolone was given to ophthalmopathy patients. The paper describes TCR Vbeta CDR3 sequencing of around 130 peripheral blood samples, made up of about 41 ophthalmopathy patients, around 73 hyperthyroidism patients and around 17 progressor patients. Summary of the overall study and its limitations: Sample size was not statistically predetermined, and blinding of investigators to group allocation was not performed. Ophthalmopathy was separated from stable hyperthyroidism by a 13 V-J signature model, with over 85% sensitivity and 81% to 83% specificity obtained in cross-validation and 80%/75% obtained in testing. In validation, the model predicted progression to ophthalmopathy with roughly 66% sensitivity and roughly 75% specificity, a median of 6.5 months before onset. Blood samples also contained most of the expanded thyroid clonotypes (frequency above 0.001), which suggests that blood repertoires may reflect thyroid immune responses.

Hyperthyroidism patients were newly diagnosed, with disease duration under 2 months, and aged 18 to 65 years. The study excluded patients with uncontrolled infections, other autoimmune diseases, pregnancy or lactation. Diagnoses were based on clinical symptoms, serum thyroxine and TRAb, thyroid ultrasound and orbital computed tomography. Blood from progressor patients was collected at the time of first diagnosis with hyperthyroidism, before any ophthalmopathy symptoms had appeared. PBMCs were separated from roughly 10 ml of fresh peripheral blood using Ficoll-Paque density gradient centrifugation. Patients classed as progressors first received a Graves' hyperthyroidism diagnosis and then went on to develop ophthalmopathy during follow-up. Trizol reagent was used to extract total RNA, and RNA quality was then checked on an Agilent 2100 Bioanalyzer. At least ten counts were recorded for this clonotype. It lacks a known antigen. No quality values exist for individual bases; no much larger clone is one base distant.

From a lookup of the germline V gene, CDR1 and CDR2 are SGHAT and FQNNGV. V trim: 5 bases; J trim: 11 bases; unmatched bases: 6. CDR3 length: 13 amino acids, cysteine to phenylalanine. Of all the DNA, just the CDR3 is kept, 39 bases in frame from base 1. TCR beta CDR3 regions were amplified from RNA transcripts. For the first round of RT-PCR on the TCR CDR3, the HTBI primer set was used together with the Qiagen OneStep RT-PCR kit. Libraries were constructed in a second round of multiplex PCR, after which size selection and purification were carried out. Sequencing of the libraries was done on an Illumina HiSeq2000 using paired-end 100 bp reads. In the authors' own workflow: Raw data were processed with SOAPnuke, discarding reads with adapters, uncalled bases, mean Phred below 15, or no exact constant-primer or identifier match. High-quality paired reads were merged with COPE v1.2.5, and unique nucleotide sequences were defined as clonotypes. Clonotypes were aligned to IMGT TRBV, TRBD and TRBJ reference segments using MiTCR v1.1. The analysis included only V-J combinations with a frequency above 0.0001, which together covered around 99% of the repertoires. The TCS score was defined as F50 (clonal expansion) divided by E x V (chaos), with BLOSUM62-based TCRdist calculated between CDR3 peptides within each V-J. Welch's t-statistics and random forest reduced around 510 V-J features to roughly 13, which were used in a naive Bayes classifier (R e1071). Using fastp trimming at Q25 and MiXCR clonotype assembly, TCRdb reanalyzed the public sequencing data and kept in-frame beta chains. Rows matching on CDR3 protein sequence are summarized as one entry with the most common DNA and genes. The V and J calls were determined by TCRdb, not by the authors. The sample records around 700,000 distinct CDR3 sequences, approximately 19% of which are singletons. The top ten clones comprise 16% of the sample.

The sequence links TRBV11-2 to TRBJ1-1; TRBD1 matches 12 bases in the middle. This receptor was taken from a woman aged 45-59 years with Graves' hyperthyroidism that later progressed to Graves' ophthalmopathy. Sequencing was carried out using blood. Here the CDR3 is given as CASSQGQGARAFF. The bases are TGTGCCAGCAGCCAGGGACAGGGGGCGCGGGCTTTCTTT.